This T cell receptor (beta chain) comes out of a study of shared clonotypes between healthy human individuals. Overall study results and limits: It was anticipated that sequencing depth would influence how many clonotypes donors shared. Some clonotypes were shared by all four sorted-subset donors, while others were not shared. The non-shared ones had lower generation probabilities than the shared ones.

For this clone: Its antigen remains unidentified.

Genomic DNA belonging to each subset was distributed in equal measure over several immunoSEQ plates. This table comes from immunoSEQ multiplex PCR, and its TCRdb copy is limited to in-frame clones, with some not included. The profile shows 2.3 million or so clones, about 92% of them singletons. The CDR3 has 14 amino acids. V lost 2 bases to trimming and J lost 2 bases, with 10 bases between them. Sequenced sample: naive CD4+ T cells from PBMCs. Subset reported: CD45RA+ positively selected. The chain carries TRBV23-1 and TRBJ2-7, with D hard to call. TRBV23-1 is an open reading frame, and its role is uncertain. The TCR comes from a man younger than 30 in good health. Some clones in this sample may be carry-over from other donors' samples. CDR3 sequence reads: CASSQGRAAYEQYF. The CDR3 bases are TGCGCCAGCAGTCAAGGTAGGGCCGCCTACGAGCAGTACTTC.